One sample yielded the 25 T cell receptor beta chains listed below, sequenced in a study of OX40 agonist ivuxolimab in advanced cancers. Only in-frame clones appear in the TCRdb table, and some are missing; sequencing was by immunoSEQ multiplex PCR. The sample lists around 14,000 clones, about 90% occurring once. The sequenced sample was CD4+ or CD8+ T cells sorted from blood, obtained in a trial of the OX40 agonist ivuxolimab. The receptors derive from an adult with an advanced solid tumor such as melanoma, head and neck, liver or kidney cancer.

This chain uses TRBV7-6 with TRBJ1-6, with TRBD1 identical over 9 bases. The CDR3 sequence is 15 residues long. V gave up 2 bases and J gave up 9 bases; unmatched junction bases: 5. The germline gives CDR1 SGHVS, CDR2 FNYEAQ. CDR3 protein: CASSLSRDRVSPLHF. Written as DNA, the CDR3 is TGTGCCAGCAGCTTAAGTCGGGACAGGGTTTCACCCCTCCACTTT. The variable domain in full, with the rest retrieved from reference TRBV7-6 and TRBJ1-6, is GAGVSQSPRYKVTKRGQDVALRCDPISGHVSLYWYRQALGQGPEFLTYFNYEAQQDKSGLPNDRFSAERPEGSISTLTIQRTEQRDSAMYRCASSLSRDRVSPLHFGNGTRLTVT.

The CDR3 sequence is CSVRQGLPYEQYF. The CDR3 bases are TGCAGCGTTAGACAGGGGTTACCCTACGAGCAGTACTTC. V is TRBV29-1 and J is TRBJ2-7; 8 bases map to TRBD1. This CDR3 is built from 13 residues. With V trimmed by 5 bases and J by 2 bases, 5 bases remained unmatched. CDR1 is SQVTM and CDR2 is ANQGSEA in the germline V gene.

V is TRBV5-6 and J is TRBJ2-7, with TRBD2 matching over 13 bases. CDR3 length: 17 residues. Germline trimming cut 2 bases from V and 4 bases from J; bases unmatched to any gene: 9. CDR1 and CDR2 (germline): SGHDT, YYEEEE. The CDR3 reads CASSLGLAGEVLYEQYF. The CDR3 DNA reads TGTGCCAGCAGCTTAGGACTAGCGGGAGAGGTGTTGTACGAGCAGTACTTC. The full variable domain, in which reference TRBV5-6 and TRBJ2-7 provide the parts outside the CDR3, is DAGVTQSPTHLIKTRGQQVTLRCSPKSGHDTVSWYQQALGQGPQFIFQYYEEEERQRGNFPDRFSGHQFPNYSSELNVNALLLGDSALYLCASSLGLAGEVLYEQYFGPGTRLTVT.

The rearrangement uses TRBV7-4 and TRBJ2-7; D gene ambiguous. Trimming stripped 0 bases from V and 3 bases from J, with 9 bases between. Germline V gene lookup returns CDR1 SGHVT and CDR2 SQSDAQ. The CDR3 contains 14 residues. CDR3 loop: CASSLAGLGYEQYF. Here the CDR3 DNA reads TGTGCCAGCAGCTTAGCCGGCTTGGGCTACGAGCAGTACTTC. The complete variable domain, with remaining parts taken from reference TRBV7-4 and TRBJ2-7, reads GAGVSQSPRYKVAKRGRDVALRCDSISGHVTLYWYRQTLGQGSEVLTYSQSDAQRDKSGRPSGRFSAERPERSVSTLKIQRTEQGDSAVYLCASSLAGLGYEQYFGPGTRLTVT.

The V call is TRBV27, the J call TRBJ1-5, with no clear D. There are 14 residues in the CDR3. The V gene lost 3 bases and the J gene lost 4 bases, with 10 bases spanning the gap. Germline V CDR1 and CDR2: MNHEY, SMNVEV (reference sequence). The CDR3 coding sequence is TGTGCCAGCAGTTTTTGGCCTTTTAATCAGCCCCAGCATTTT. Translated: CASSFWPFNQPQHF.

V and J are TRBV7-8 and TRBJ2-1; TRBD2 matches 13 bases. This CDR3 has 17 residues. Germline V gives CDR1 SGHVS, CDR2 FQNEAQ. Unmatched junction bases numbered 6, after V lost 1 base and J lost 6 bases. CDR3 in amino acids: CASSLGLAGGPPNEQFF. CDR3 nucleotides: TGTGCCAGCAGCTTAGGACTAGCGGGAGGTCCGCCCAATGAGCAGTTCTTC.

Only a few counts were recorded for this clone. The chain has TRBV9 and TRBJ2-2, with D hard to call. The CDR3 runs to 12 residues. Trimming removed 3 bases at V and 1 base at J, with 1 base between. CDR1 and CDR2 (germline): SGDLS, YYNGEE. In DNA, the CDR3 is TGTGCCAGCAGCGAGAACACCGGGGAGCTGTTTTTT. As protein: CASSENTGELFF.

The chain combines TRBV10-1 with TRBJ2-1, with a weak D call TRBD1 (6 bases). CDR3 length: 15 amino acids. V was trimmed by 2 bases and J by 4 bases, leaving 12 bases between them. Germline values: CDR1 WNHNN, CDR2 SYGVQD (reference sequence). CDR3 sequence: CASSEAGTNYNEQFF. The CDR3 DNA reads TGCGCCAGCAGTGAGGCCGGGACAAATTACAATGAGCAGTTCTTC.

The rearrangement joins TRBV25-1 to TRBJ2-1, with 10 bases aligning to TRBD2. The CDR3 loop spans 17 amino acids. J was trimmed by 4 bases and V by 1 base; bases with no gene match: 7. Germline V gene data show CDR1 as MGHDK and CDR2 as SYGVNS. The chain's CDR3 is CASSEFFGTSDYNEQFF. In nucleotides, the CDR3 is TGTGCCAGCAGTGAATTCTTTGGGACTAGCGATTACAATGAGCAGTTCTTC.

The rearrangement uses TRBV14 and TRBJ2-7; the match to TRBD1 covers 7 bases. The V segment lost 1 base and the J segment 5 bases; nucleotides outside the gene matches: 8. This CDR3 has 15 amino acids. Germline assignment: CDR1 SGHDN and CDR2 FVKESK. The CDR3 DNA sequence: TGTGCCAGCAGCCAAGTTGGCAGGGGGTACCACGAGCAGTACTTC. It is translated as CASSQVGRGYHEQYF. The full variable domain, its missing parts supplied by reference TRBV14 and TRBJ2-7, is EAGVTQFPSHSVIEKGQTVTLRCDPISGHDNLYWYRRVMGKEIKFLLHFVKESKQDESGMPNNRFLAERTGGTYSTLKVQPAELEDSGVYFCASSQVGRGYHEQYFGPGTRLTVT.

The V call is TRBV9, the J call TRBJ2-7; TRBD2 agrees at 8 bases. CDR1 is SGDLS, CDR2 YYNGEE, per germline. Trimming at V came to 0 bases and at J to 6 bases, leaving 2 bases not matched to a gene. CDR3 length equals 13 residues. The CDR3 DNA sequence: TGTGCCAGCAGCGTAGGAAGCGGGAGCGAGCAGTACTTC. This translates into CASSVGSGSEQYF.

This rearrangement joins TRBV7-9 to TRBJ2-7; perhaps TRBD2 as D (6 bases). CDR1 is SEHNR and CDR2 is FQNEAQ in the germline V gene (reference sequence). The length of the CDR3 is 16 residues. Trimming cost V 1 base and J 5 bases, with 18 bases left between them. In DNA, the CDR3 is TGTGCCAGCAGCTTAGAAAACGGCTGGGAGGTCGACGAGCAGTACTTC. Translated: CASSLENGWEVDEQYF.

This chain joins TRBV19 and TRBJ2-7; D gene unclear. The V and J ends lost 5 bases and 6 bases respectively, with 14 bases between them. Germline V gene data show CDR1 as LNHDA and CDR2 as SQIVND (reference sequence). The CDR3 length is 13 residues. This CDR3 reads CASSPWTGSEQYF. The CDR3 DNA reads TGTGCCAGTAGTCCATGGACGGGCAGCGAGCAGTACTTC.

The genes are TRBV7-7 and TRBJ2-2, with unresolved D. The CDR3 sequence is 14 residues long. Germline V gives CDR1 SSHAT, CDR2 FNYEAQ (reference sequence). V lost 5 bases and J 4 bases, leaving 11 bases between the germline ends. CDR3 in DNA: TGTGCCAGCAGCCTCGGACCCAGCACCGGGGAGCTGTTTTTT. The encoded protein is CASSLGPSTGELFF.

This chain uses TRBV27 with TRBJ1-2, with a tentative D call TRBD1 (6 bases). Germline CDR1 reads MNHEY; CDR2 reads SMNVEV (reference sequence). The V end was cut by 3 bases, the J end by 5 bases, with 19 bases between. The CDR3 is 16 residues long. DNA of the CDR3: TGTGCCAGCAGTTTCTTCGACAGGTCCGGTAGATATGGCTACACCTTC. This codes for CASSFFDRSGRYGYTF.

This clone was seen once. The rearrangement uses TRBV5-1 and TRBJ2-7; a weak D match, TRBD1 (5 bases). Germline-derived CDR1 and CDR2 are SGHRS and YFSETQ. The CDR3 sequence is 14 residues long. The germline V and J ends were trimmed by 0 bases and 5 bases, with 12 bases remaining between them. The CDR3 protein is CASSLAIQGHEQYF. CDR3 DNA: TGCGCCAGCAGCTTGGCCATCCAGGGCCACGAGCAGTACTTC.

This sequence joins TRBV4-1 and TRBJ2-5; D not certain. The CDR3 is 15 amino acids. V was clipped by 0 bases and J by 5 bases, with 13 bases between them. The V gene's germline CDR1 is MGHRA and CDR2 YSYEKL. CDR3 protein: CASSQDPGWWETQYF. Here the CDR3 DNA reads TGCGCCAGCAGCCAAGATCCTGGGTGGTGGGAGACCCAGTACTTC.

The chain's CDR3 is CASSMGGGHYGYTF. The CDR3 nucleotides read TGTGCCAGCAGCATGGGGGGGGGCCACTATGGCTACACCTTC. The gene calls are TRBV7-7 and TRBJ1-2; D might be TRBD1 (6 bases). V gave up 5 bases and J gave up 3 bases, with 13 bases separating them. CDR3 length equals 14 residues. Germline CDR1 and CDR2: SSHAT and FNYEAQ (reference sequence).

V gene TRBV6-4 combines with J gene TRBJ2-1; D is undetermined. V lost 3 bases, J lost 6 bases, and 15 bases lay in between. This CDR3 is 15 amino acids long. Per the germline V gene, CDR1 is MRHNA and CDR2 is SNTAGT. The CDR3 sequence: CASSEGVIASNEQFF. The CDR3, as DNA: TGTGCCAGCAGTGAAGGTGTAATTGCTAGCAATGAGCAGTTCTTC.

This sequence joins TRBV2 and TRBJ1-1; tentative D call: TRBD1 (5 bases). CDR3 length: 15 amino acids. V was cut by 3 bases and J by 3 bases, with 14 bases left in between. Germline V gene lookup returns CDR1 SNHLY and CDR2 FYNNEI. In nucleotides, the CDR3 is TGTGCCAGCAGTGAGTCGAGGGCAGGGCACACTGAAGCTTTCTTT. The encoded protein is CASSESRAGHTEAFF.

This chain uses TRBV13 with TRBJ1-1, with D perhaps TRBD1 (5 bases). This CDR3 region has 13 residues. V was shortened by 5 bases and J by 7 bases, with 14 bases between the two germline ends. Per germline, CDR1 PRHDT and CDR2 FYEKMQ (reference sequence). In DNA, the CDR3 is TGTGCCAGCAGCCCGTCGGGGCAGGTTGAAGCTTTCTTT. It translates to CASSPSGQVEAFF. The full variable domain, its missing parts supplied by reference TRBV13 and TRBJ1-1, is AAGVIQSPRHLIKEKRETATLKCYPIPRHDTVYWYQQGPGQDPQFLISFYEKMQSDKGSIPDRFSAQQFSDYHSELNMSSLELGDSALYFCASSPSGQVEAFFGQGTRLTVV.

As DNA, the CDR3 is TGTGCCAGCTCAGCGACGGCTGAAGCTTTCTTT. The encoded protein is CASSATAEAFF. The chain has TRBV18 and TRBJ1-1, with D unclear. V lost 5 bases to trimming and J lost 6 bases, with 7 bases between them. This CDR3 comprises 11 residues. CDR1 is KGHSH and CDR2 is LQKENI in the germline V gene.

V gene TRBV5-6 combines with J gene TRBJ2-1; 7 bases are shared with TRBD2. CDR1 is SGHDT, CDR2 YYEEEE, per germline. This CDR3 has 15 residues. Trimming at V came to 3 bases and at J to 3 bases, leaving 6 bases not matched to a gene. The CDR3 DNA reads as TGTGCCAGCAGCTCCCCCCCTAGCGGCTACAATGAGCAGTTCTTC. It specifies CASSSPPSGYNEQFF. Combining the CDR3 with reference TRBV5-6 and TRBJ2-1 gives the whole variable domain DAGVTQSPTHLIKTRGQQVTLRCSPKSGHDTVSWYQQALGQGPQFIFQYYEEEERQRGNFPDRFSGHQFPNYSSELNVNALLLGDSALYLCASSSPPSGYNEQFFGPGTRLTVL.

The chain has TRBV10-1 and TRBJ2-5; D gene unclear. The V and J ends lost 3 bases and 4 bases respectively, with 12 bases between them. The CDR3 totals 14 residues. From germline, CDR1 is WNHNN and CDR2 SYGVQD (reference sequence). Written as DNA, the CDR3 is TGCGCCAGCAGTGACGGTGGGAACGGAGAGACCCAGTACTTC. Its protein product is CASSDGGNGETQYF.

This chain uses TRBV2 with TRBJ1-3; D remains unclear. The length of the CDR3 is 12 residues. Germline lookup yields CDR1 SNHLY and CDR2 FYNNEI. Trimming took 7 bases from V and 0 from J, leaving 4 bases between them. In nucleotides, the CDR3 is TGTGCCAGCATGGCCTCTGGAAACACCATATATTTT. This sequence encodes CASMASGNTIYF. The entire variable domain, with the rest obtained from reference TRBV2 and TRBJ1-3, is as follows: EPEVTQTPSHQVTQMGQEVILRCVPISNHLYFYWYRQILGQKVEFLVSFYNNEISEKSEIFDDQFSVERPDGSNFTLKIRSTKLEDSAMYFCASMASGNTIYFGEGSWLTVV.